This T cell receptor beta chain was identified during a study of T cells in Graves' hyperthyroidism and ophthalmopathy. Study-wide results and limits: Ophthalmopathy got predicted by the model a median around 6.6 months before its onset.

With a duration under 2 months, the hyperthyroidism was newly diagnosed in patients aged 18 to 65. Exclusion criteria comprised uncontrolled infection, other autoimmune disease, pregnancy or lactation. This clonotype occurred many times. The antigen is unknown. Per the germline V gene, CDR1 is KGHSH and CDR2 is LQKENI. The V segment lost 4 bases and the J segment 3 bases; nucleotides outside the gene matches: 2. The CDR3 spans 13 residues. RNA transcripts served as the template for amplifying TCR beta CDR3 regions. The HTBI set primed first-round TCR CDR3 RT-PCR. TCRdb reanalysed the multiplex PCR reads using MiXCR and keeps one entry per CDR3 protein. The sample records roughly 380,000 distinct CDR3 sequences, approximately 12% being singletons.

The receptor comes from a young man with Graves' hyperthyroidism that later progressed to Graves' ophthalmopathy. What was sequenced was blood. The rearrangement joins TRBV18 to TRBJ1-2; 7 bases align to TRBD1. DNA of the CDR3: TGTGCCAGCTCACAGGGGGCGGACTATGGCTACACCTTC. Encoded protein: CASSQGADYGYTF.